The T cell receptor beta chain described here comes from a study of blood T cell repertoires in COVID-19. Turning to the study itself: Some COVID-19 samples were acute and others convalescent; all came from the United States, Italy and Spain. PBMCs, B-cell-depleted T cells, or T cells provided the cDNA or gDNA that made up the material.

The CDR3 runs to 15 residues. V was cut by 3 bases and J by 2 bases, with 13 bases left in between. CDR1 is KGHSH and CDR2 is LQKENI in the germline V gene. As processed by the authors: Estimation of nucleated cell counts relied on the amplification of reference gene primers. Produced via immunoSEQ multiplex PCR; TCRdb's table is partial and in-frame only. V and J calls and clone size come straight from that table; D and trimming were deduced from the DNA. There are over 150,000 clones in the sample; roughly 84% occur only once, and about 18% lies in the top ten. While infection was still active, Seattle patients were enrolled and then followed longitudinally.

The gene calls are TRBV18 and TRBJ1-1; the D is unclear. The TCR was taken from a man in his fifties with COVID-19, enrolled during active disease. The sample comprised peripheral blood. The CDR3 region has the DNA TGTGCCAGCTCACCTGTGTCCGAACTCAACACTGAAGCTTTCTTT. It codes for CASSPVSELNTEAFF.